Listed here are 21 T cell receptor beta chains from one sample, sequenced in a study of T cell repertoires in cytomegalovirus infection. TCRdb itself ran the reads through MiXCR, one entry per CDR3 protein. Of around 350,000 distinct CDR3 sequences listed, around 18% are singletons. The sample consisted of PBMCs. Every receptor here comes from a human donor in good health (CMV status not recorded). Some clones in this sample may be carry-over from other donors' samples.

The table lists this clonotype with many counts. This sequence joins TRBV20-1 and TRBJ2-1; perhaps TRBD2 as D (6 bases). Germline CDR1 and CDR2: DFQATT and SNEGSKA (reference sequence). The CDR3 is 13 residues long. V lost 3 bases, J lost 2 bases, and 8 bases lay in between. CDR3 DNA: TGCAGTGCTAGCGCGGGGACCTACAATGAGCAGTTCTTC. It specifies CSASAGTYNEQFF.

The chain couples TRBV28 to TRBJ1-5; D gene ambiguous. Germline V gene sequence: CDR1 MDHEN, CDR2 SYDVKM. The CDR3 contains 16 residues. V gave up 3 bases and J gave up 6 bases, with 18 bases separating them. The DNA of the CDR3 is TGTGCCAGCAGTTTGGTGGAGACGTATAGCGGTCAGCCCCAGCATTTT. Amino acid sequence: CASSLVETYSGQPQHF.

In this sample, this clonotype turned up a few times. The V and J genes are TRBV20-1 and TRBJ1-5; the D is unclear. CDR1 and CDR2 from the germline V gene are DFQATT and SNEGSKA (reference sequence). This CDR3 contains 13 residues. The V end lost 4 bases, the J end lost 0 bases, and 7 bases lay between the germline ends. The CDR3 region has the DNA TGCAGTGCTATCGCCTATAGCAATCAGCCCCAGCATTTT. It translates to CSAIAYSNQPQHF.

The J gene is TRBJ2-1, the V gene TRBV20-1, with TRBD2 matching 10 bases. Looked up from germline, CDR1 is DFQATT and CDR2 is SNEGSKA (reference sequence). The CDR3 has 16 amino acids. The V segment lost 5 bases and the J segment 7 bases; nucleotides outside the gene matches: 14. CDR3 bases: TGCAGTGCTTCCCACTCTAGCGGGAGAAAGGGGAATGAGCAGTTCTTC. Protein sequence: CSASHSSGRKGNEQFF.

This clonotype was seen ten or more times. The chain combines TRBV2 with TRBJ2-3; D is uncertain. Trimming stripped 4 bases from V and 0 bases from J, with 11 bases between. This CDR3 comprises 15 residues. The germline gives CDR1 SNHLY, CDR2 FYNNEI. CDR3 sequence reads: CASSGGTLSTDTQYF. CDR3 in DNA: TGTGCCAGCAGTGGGGGTACCCTCAGCACAGATACGCAGTATTTT.

The V call is TRBV19, the J call TRBJ1-1, with D uncertain. The CDR3 sequence is 14 residues long. V lost 4 bases and J lost 0, with 9 bases in between. Germline V gene sequence: CDR1 LNHDA, CDR2 SQIVND (reference sequence). The CDR3 reads CASSKHRLNTEAFF. The CDR3 nucleotides read TGTGCCAGTAGTAAACACCGATTGAACACTGAAGCTTTCTTT.

The rearrangement links TRBV28 to TRBJ1-5; D is ambiguous. Germline assignment: CDR1 MDHEN and CDR2 SYDVKM. The CDR3 spans 14 residues. The ends were cut back, 4 bases at V and 6 bases at J, with 13 bases in the middle. CDR3 nucleotides: TGTGCCAGCAGTTCAAACGGAGTAGGTCAGCCCCAGCATTTT. It is translated as CASSSNGVGQPQHF.

The chain links TRBV20-1 to TRBJ1-2, with D possibly being TRBD1 (5 bases). Germline V CDR1 and CDR2: DFQATT, SNEGSKA (reference sequence). The CDR3 covers 14 residues. The germline V and J ends were trimmed by 3 bases and 3 bases, with 14 bases remaining between them. In nucleotides, the CDR3 is TGCAGTGCTAGTAATGTGGAACAGGACTATGGCTACACCTTC. Amino acids: CSASNVEQDYGYTF.

This CDR3 reads CASRIAGDYGYTF. In DNA form, the CDR3 reads TGTGCCAGCAGGATCGCAGGGGACTATGGCTACACCTTC. The chain links TRBV12-3 or TRBV12-4 to TRBJ1-2, with D tentatively TRBD1 (6 bases). Trimming cost V 6 bases and J 3 bases, with 11 bases left between them. This CDR3 spans 13 amino acids.

V usage is TRBV20-1 and J usage is TRBJ2-1; 9 nucleotides align to TRBD2. The junction had 9 bases not matched to a gene; V was cut back by 5 bases and J by 1 base. Germline V gene data show CDR1 as DFQATT and CDR2 as SNEGSKA (reference sequence). The CDR3 totals 16 residues. The CDR3 nucleotides read TGCAGTGCTCGTCGGGCTAGCGGGATGTCCTACAATGAGCAGTTCTTC. It yields the protein CSARRASGMSYNEQFF.

This clonotype was observed many times. This chain links TRBV12-3 or TRBV12-4 with TRBJ2-2; 8 nucleotides match TRBD2. This CDR3 contains 16 residues. Losses at the gene ends were 4 bases for V and 1 base for J; bases not matched to a gene: 5. CDR3 sequence: CASSSPGTRNTGELFF. In DNA form, the CDR3 reads TGTGCCAGCAGTTCTCCCGGGACTAGGAACACCGGGGAGCTGTTTTTT.

This chain joins TRBV5-1 and TRBJ1-1; D gene unclear. CDR3 length equals 14 residues. Trimming cost V 3 bases and J 3 bases, with 12 bases left between them. Germline CDR1 reads SGHRS; CDR2 reads YFSETQ. The CDR3 DNA reads as TGCGCCAGCAGCTCGATGACTGGGTACACTGAAGCTTTCTTT. Translated: CASSSMTGYTEAFF. The whole variable domain, remainder taken from reference TRBV5-1 and TRBJ1-1, is KAGVTQTPRYLIKTRGQQVTLSCSPISGHRSVSWYQQTPGQGLQFLFEYFSETQRNKGNFPGRFSGRQFSNSRSEMNVSTLELGDSALYLCASSSMTGYTEAFFGQGTRLTVV.

V is TRBV3-1 and J is TRBJ1-2; TRBD1 is a possible D gene (5 bases). Germline V gene lookup returns CDR1 LGHDT and CDR2 YNNKEL (reference sequence). The CDR3 spans 15 residues. V was clipped by 1 base and J by 0 bases, with 9 bases between them. CDR3 DNA: TGTGCCAGCAGCCAAGCTGACAGATCTAACTATGGCTACACCTTC. It translates to CASSQADRSNYGYTF.

This clonotype has a count of ten or more. The chain joins TRBV28 to TRBJ2-3; no reliable D call. CDR1 is MDHEN, CDR2 SYDVKM, per germline. CDR3 length: 14 amino acids. V lost 4 bases, J lost 2 bases, and 10 bases lay in between. The CDR3 region has the DNA TGTGCCAGCAGTTCCCCTGCCTCCACAGATACGCAGTATTTT. It encodes CASSSPASTDTQYF. The variable domain in full, completed from reference TRBV28 and TRBJ2-3, reads DVKVTQSSRYLVKRTGEKVFLECVQDMDHENMFWYRQDPGLGLRLIYFSYDVKMKEKGDIPEGYSVSREKKERFSLILESASTNQTSMYLCASSSPASTDTQYFGPGTRLTVL.

The V gene is TRBV20-1, the J gene TRBJ2-7; D might be TRBD2 (6 bases). The CDR3 spans 12 residues. Germline CDR1 reads DFQATT; CDR2 reads SNEGSKA (reference sequence). V was trimmed by 5 bases and J by 3 bases, leaving 11 bases between them. CDR3: CSASLADYEQYF. CDR3 bases: TGCAGTGCTTCGTTAGCGGACTACGAGCAGTACTTC.

This clonotype was seen a handful of times. The rearrangement links TRBV15 to TRBJ1-5; no clear D gene. Germline CDR1 reads LNHNV; CDR2 reads YYDKDF (reference sequence). The V end was cut by 0 bases, the J end by 5 bases, with 11 bases between. The CDR3 sequence is 15 residues long. The chain's CDR3 is CATSREGGIDQPQHF. CDR3 nucleotide sequence: TGTGCCACCAGCAGAGAGGGAGGGATAGATCAGCCCCAGCATTTT.

This clonotype occurred a few times. The chain carries TRBV28 and TRBJ2-1, with D perhaps matching TRBD2 (5 bases). V was trimmed by 6 bases and J by 4 bases, leaving 19 bases between them. The CDR3 covers 16 residues. CDR1 MDHEN and CDR2 SYDVKM come from the germline V gene. CDR3 residues: CASSPPLADYYNEQFF. CDR3 DNA sequence: TGTGCCAGCAGCCCGCCGCTAGCAGACTATTACAATGAGCAGTTCTTC.

This clonotype has ten or more counts. The rearrangement uses TRBV7-8 and TRBJ1-2; the D is unclear. CDR3 length: 16 residues. Germline CDR1 and CDR2: SGHVS and FQNEAQ. The V end was cut by 5 bases, the J end by 0 bases, with 16 bases between. CDR3 amino acids: CASSHFRMSSNYGYTF. In DNA form, the CDR3 reads TGTGCCAGCAGCCACTTTAGAATGAGCTCTAACTATGGCTACACCTTC. Combining the CDR3 with reference TRBV7-8 and TRBJ1-2 gives the whole variable domain GAGVSQSPRYKVAKRGQDVALRCDPISGHVSLFWYQQALGQGPEFLTYFQNEAQLDKSGLPSDRFFAERPEGSVSTLKIQRTQQEDSAVYLCASSHFRMSSNYGYTFGSGTRLTVV.

In this sample, this clonotype turned up a few times. The J gene is TRBJ1-1, the V gene TRBV6-2 or TRBV6-3; D unclear. Per the germline V gene, CDR1 is MNHEY and CDR2 is SVGEGT. This CDR3 is 15 amino acids long. V was shortened by 0 bases and J by 4 bases, with 12 bases between the two germline ends. CDR3 coding DNA: TGTGCCAGCAGTTACTCGCAGACGATGGGCACTGAAGCTTTCTTT. It yields the protein CASSYSQTMGTEAFF.

This clonotype was seen a few times. V is TRBV7-9 and J is TRBJ1-6; unclear D gene. This CDR3 has 15 amino acids. The V gene's germline CDR1 is SEHNR and CDR2 FQNEAQ (reference sequence). Trimming left V 5 bases short and J 9 bases short, with 17 bases between. The CDR3 DNA reads as TGTGCCAGCAGCCTCCACGTTGGTAGGAGTTCACCCCTCCACTTT. Translation: CASSLHVGRSSPLHF.

This rearrangement joins TRBV7-2 to TRBJ2-2; D gene uncertain. Germline CDR1 and CDR2: SGHTA and FQGNSA. V lost 5 bases and J lost 6, with 13 bases in between. CDR3 size: 14 residues. The CDR3 loop is CASSGVPLSGELFF. CDR3 bases: TGTGCCAGCAGCGGCGTACCGCTTTCCGGGGAGCTGTTTTTT.